This T cell receptor beta chain was profiled in a study of T cells of healthy individuals. This clonotype showed up many times. One junction end does not reproduce the germline sequence, and a read error may be involved. TCRdb used MiXCR to reprocess the 5' RACE reads, holding one entry per CDR3 protein. In the table there are around 63,000 distinct CDR3 sequences, 15% to 20% of which are singletons. This CDR3 is 15 amino acids long. In germline, CDR1 is SQVTM, CDR2 ANQGSEA. The chain combines TRBV29-1 with TRBJ2-7; TRBD2 matches at 7 bases. The receptor was isolated from a human donor in good health. The CDR3 spells CSVPMASGVGYEQYF. The CDR3 nucleotides are TGTAGCGTACCAATGGCTAGCGGCGTGGGTTACGAGCAGTACTTC.